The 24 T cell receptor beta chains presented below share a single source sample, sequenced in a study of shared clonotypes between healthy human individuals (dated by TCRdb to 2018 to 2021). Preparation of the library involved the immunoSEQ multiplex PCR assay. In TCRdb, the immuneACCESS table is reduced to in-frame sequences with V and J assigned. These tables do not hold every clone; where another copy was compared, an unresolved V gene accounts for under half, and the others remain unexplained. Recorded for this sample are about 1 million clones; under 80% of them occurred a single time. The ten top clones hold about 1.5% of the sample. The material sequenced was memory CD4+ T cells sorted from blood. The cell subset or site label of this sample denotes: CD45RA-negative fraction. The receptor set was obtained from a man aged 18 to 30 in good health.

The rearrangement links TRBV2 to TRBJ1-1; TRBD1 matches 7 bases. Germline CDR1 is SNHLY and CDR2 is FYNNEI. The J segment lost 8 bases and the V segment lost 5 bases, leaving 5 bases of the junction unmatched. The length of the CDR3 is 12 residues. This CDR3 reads CASSRQGSEAFF. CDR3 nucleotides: TGTGCCAGCAGTCGACAGGGTAGCGAAGCTTTCTTT.

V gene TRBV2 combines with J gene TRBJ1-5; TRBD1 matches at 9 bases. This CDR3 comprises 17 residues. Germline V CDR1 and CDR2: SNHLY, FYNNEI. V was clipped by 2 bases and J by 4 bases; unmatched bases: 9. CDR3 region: CASSEPAGTGWNQPQHF. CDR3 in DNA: TGTGCCAGCAGTGAACCAGCGGGGACAGGGTGGAATCAGCCCCAGCATTTT.

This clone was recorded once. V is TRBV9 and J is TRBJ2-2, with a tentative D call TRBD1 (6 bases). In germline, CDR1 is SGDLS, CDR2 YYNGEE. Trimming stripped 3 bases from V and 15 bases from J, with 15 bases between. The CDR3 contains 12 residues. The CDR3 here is CASSGSNRALFF. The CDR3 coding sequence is TGTGCCAGCAGCGGATCTAACAGGGCCTTGTTTTTT.

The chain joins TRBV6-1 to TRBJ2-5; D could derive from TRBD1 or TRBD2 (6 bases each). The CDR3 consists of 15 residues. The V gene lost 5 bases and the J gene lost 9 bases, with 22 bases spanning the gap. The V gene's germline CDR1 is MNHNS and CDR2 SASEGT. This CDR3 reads CASSPDRTAWGAQYF. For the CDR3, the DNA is TGTGCCAGCAGTCCCGACAGGACCGCCTGGGGGGCCCAGTACTTC.

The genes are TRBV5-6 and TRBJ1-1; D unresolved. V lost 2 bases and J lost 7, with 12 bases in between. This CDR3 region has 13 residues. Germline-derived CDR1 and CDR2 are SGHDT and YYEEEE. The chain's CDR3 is CASSFFASYEAFF. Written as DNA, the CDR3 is TGTGCCAGCAGCTTTTTCGCCAGTTATGAAGCTTTCTTT.

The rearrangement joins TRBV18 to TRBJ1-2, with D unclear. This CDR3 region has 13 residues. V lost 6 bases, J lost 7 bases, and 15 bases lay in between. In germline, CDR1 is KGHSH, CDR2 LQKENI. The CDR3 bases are TGTGCCAGCTCCCCGGGAGGAGTCGTTGGCTACACCTTC. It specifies CASSPGGVVGYTF.

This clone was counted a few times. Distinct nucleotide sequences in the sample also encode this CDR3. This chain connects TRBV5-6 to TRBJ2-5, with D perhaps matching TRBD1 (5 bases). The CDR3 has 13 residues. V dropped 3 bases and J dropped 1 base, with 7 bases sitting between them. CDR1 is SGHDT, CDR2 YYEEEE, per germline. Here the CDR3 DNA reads TGTGCCAGCAGCTCGACAGTCCAAGAGACCCAGTACTTC. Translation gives CASSSTVQETQYF. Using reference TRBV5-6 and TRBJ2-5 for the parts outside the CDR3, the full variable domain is DAGVTQSPTHLIKTRGQQVTLRCSPKSGHDTVSWYQQALGQGPQFIFQYYEEEERQRGNFPDRFSGHQFPNYSSELNVNALLLGDSALYLCASSSTVQETQYFGPGTRLLVL.

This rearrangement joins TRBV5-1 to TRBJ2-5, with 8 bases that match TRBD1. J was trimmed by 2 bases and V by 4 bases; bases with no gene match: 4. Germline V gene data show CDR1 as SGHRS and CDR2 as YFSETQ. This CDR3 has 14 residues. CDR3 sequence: CASSRDRQQETQYF. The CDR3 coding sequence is TGCGCCAGCAGCAGGGACAGGCAACAAGAGACCCAGTACTTC.

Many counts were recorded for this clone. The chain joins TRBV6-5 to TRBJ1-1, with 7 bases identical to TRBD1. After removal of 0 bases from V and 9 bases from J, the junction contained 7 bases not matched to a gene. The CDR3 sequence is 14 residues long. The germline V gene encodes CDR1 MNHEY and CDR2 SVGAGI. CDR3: CASSYSHGTEQAFF. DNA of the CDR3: TGTGCCAGCAGTTACTCACACGGGACAGAACAAGCTTTCTTT.

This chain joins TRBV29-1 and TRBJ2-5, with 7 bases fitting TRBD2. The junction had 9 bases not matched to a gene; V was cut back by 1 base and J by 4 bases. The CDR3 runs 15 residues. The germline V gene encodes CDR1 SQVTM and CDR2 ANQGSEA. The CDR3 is CSVEAKRAGPETQYF. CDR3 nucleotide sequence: TGCAGCGTTGAAGCAAAGAGAGCGGGACCAGAGACCCAGTACTTC.

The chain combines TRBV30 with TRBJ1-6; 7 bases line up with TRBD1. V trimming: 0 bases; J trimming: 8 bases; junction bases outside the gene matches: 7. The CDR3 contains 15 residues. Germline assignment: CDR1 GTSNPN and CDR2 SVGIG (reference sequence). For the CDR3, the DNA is TGTGCCTGGAGTGTCCGGACAGGCGCGGATTCACCCCTCCACTTT. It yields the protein CAWSVRTGADSPLHF.

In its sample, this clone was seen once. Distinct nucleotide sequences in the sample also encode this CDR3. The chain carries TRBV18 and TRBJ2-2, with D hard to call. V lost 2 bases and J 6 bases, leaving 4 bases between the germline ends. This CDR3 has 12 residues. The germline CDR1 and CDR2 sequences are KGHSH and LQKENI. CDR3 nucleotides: TGTGCCAGCTCACCAGGGCCCGGGGAGCTGTTTTTT. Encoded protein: CASSPGPGELFF. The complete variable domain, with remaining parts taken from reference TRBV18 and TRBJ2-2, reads NAGVMQNPRHLVRRRGQEARLRCSPMKGHSHVYWYRQLPEEGLKFMVYLQKENIIDESGMPKERFSAEFPKEGPSILRIQQVVRGDSAAYFCASSPGPGELFFGEGSRLTVL.

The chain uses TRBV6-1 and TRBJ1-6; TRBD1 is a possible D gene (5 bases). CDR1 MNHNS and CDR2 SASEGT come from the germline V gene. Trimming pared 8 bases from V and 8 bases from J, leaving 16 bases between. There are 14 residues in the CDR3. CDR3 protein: CASGRTVGDSPLHF. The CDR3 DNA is TGTGCCAGCGGAAGGACGGTGGGGGATTCACCCCTCCACTTT.

CDR3 coding DNA: TGTGCCAGCAGCCCCAGAGTTACCACAGATACGCAGTATTTT. Its translation: CASSPRVTTDTQYF. The V call is TRBV7-6, the J call TRBJ2-3, with D hard to call. The CDR3 consists of 14 residues. V was cut by 5 bases and J by 2 bases, with 11 bases left in between. CDR1 SGHVS and CDR2 FNYEAQ come from the germline V gene.

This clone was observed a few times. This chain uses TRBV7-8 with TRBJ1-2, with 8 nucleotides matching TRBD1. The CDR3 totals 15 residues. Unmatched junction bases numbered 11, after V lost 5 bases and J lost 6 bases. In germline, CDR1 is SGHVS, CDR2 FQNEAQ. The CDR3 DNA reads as TGTGCCAGCAGCCCCCGGACAGGGAGTATGCATGGCTACACCTTC. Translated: CASSPRTGSMHGYTF.

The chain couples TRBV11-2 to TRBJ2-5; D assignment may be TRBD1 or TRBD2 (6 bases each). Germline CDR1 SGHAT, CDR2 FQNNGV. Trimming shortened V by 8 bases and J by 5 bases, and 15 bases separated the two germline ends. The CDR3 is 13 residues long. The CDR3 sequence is CASGSRGRETQYF. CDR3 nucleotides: TGTGCCAGCGGAAGCCGGGGGCGGGAGACCCAGTACTTC.

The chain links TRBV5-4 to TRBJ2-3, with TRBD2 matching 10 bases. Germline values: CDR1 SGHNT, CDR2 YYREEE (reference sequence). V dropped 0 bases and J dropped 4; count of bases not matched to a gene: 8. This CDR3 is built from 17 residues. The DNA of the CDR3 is TGTGCCAGCAGCTTGGGGTCTAGCGGGAGTCGAGCAGATACGCAGTATTTT. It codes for CASSLGSSGSRADTQYF.

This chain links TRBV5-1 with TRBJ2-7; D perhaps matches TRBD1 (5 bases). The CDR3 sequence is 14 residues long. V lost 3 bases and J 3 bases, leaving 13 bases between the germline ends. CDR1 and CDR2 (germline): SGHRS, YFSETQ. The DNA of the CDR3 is TGCGCCAGCAGCTGGGGCCTCACCGGCTACGAGCAGTACTTC. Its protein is CASSWGLTGYEQYF.

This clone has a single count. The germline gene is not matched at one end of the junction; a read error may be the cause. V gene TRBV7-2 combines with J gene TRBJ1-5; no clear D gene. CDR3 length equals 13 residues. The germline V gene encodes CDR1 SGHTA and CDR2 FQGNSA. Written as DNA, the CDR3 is TGTGCCAGCACCTTAGGTAGCAATCAGCCCCAGCATTTT. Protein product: CASTLGSNQPQHF.

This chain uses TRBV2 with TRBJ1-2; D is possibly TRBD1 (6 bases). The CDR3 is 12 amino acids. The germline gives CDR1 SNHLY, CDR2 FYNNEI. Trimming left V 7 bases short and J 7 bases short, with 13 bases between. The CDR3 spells CASITGRFGYTF. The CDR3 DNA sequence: TGTGCCAGCATAACAGGGAGGTTTGGCTACACCTTC.

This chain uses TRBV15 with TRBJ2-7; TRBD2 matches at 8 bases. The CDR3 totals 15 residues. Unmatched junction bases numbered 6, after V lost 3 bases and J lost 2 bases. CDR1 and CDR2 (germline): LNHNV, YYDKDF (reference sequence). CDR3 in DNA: TGTGCCACCAGCAGGTTTAGCGGGGATCCCTACGAGCAGTACTTC. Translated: CATSRFSGDPYEQYF.

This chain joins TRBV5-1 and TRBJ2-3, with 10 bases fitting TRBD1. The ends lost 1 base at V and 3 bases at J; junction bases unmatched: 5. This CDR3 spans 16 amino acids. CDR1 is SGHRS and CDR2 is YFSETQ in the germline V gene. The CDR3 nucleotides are TGCGCCAGCAGCTTGTTAGAGGGACAGGGGACAGATACGCAGTATTTT. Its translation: CASSLLEGQGTDTQYF.

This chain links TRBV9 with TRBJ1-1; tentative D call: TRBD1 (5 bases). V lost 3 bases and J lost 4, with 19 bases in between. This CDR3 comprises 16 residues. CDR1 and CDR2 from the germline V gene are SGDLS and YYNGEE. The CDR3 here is CASSGRRAGGGTEAFF. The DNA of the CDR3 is TGTGCCAGCAGCGGCCGAAGAGCGGGCGGGGGCACTGAAGCTTTCTTT.

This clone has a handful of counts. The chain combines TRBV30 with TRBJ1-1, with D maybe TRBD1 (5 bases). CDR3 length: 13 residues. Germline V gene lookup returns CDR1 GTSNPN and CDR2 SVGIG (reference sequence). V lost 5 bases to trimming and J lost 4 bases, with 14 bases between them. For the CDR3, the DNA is TGTGCCTGGGGAATGGGGGGTGCCACTGAAGCTTTCTTT. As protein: CAWGMGGATEAFF.